The following is a TCR beta chain sequence with its context. This table comes from immunoSEQ multiplex PCR, and its TCRdb copy is limited to in-frame clones, with some not included. The repertoire consists of about 39,000 clones, with less than 95% occurring once and the leading ten covering more than 0.45%. There are 13 residues in the CDR3. Germline loops: CDR1 MDHEN, CDR2 SYDVKM. V was pared by 9 bases and J by 3 bases, with 14 bases between. This sample is drawn from a study of T cell changes during pregnancy in multiple sclerosis. The V gene is TRBV28, the J gene TRBJ1-1; no firm D call. The receptor comes from a female donor in good health, enrolled as a control in a pregnancy study. Sequencing was performed on CD4+ T cells from peripheral blood mononuclear cells, taken in the first trimester of pregnancy. DNA of the CDR3: TGTGCCAGTTGGACCGGGAGGGACACTGAAGCTTTCTTT. Translating it yields CASWTGRDTEAFF.